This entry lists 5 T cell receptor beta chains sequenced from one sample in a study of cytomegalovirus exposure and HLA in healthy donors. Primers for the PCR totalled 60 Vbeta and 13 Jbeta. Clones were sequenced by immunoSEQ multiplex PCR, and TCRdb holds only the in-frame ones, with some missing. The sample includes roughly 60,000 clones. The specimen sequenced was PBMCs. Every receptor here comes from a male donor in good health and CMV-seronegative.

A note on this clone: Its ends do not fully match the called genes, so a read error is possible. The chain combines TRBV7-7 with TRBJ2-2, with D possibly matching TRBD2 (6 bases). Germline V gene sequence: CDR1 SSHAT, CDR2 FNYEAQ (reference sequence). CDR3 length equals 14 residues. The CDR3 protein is CASSPGTVTGELFF. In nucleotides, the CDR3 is TGTGCTAGCAGCCCGGGGACTGTGACCGGGGAGCTGTTTTTT.

The CDR3 here is CASRARTVNTEAFF. The CDR3 region has the DNA TGTGCCAGCAGGGCCCGGACAGTTAACACTGAAGCTTTCTTT. The chain couples TRBV7-9 to TRBJ1-1, with D possibly matching TRBD1 (6 bases). Between the trimmed V and J ends, which lost 6 bases and 2 bases, there was a span of 13 bases. The length of the CDR3 is 14 residues. Germline V CDR1 and CDR2: SEHNR, FQNEAQ (reference sequence).

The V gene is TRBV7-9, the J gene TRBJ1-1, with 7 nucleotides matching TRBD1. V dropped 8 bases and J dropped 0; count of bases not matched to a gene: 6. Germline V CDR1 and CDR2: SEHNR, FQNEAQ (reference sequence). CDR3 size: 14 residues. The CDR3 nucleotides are TGTGCCAGCCGAACCGGGACAGTGAACACTGAAGCTTTCTTT. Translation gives CASRTGTVNTEAFF.

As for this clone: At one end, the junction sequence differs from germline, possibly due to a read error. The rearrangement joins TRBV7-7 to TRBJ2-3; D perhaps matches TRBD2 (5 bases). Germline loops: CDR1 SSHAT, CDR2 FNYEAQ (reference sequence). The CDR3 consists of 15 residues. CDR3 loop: CASSLGVRTTDTQYF. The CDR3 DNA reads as TGTGCTAGCAGCCTCGGGGTTCGGACGACAGATACGCAGTATTTT.

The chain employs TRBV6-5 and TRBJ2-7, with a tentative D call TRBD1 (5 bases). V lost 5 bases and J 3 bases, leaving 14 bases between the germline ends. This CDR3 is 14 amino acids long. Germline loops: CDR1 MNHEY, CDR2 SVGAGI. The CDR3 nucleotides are TGTGCCAGCAGTAAACAGGTCCACAGCTACGAGCAGTACTTC. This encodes CASSKQVHSYEQYF.